This is a list of T cell receptor beta chains from one sample in a study of blood T cell repertoires in COVID-19. Assay: immunoSEQ multiplex PCR; the TCRdb copy retains only in-frame clones and omits some. The table has approximately 490,000 clones, approximately 86% seen once. The sequencing input was PBMCs or T cells enriched from blood (not recorded which). The source is a young woman who had recovered from COVID-19. Both conserved end residues are part of each CDR3. Each record gives: V gene, D gene, clone size, J gene, CDR3 protein, CDR3 DNA. The D gene is left open where the match is weak. Only some rows state a clone size, as once, few, many or a class for expanded clones.

v_gene: TRBV5-6; d_gene: TRBD1; abundance: many; j_gene: TRBJ1-1; CDR3aa: CASSLDSGTERATEAFF; CDR3nt: TGTGCCAGCAGCTTGGATTCCGGGACAGAAAGGGCGACTGAAGCTTTCTTT
v_gene: TRBV29-1; d_gene: TRBD1; abundance: .; j_gene: TRBJ1-2; CDR3aa: CSAEEGQGRSYTF; CDR3nt: TGCAGCGCCGAAGAAGGACAGGGGCGAAGCTACACCTTC
v_gene: TRBV7-2; d_gene: .; abundance: .; j_gene: TRBJ2-7; CDR3aa: CASSHRARTEVPYEQYF; CDR3nt: TGTGCCAGCAGCCACCGGGCCAGGACTGAGGTTCCCTACGAGCAGTACTTC
v_gene: TRBV19; d_gene: TRBD1; abundance: .; j_gene: TRBJ1-1; CDR3aa: CASRPFDRALGNTEAFF; CDR3nt: TGTGCCAGTAGACCCTTCGACAGGGCCCTAGGGAACACTGAAGCTTTCTTT
v_gene: TRBV5-1; d_gene: TRBD2; abundance: .; j_gene: TRBJ2-7; CDR3aa: CASSPGGGYEQYF; CDR3nt: TGCGCCAGCAGCCCTGGCGGGGGGTACGAGCAGTACTTC
v_gene: TRBV7-6; d_gene: TRBD2; abundance: .; j_gene: TRBJ2-1; CDR3aa: CASSLRASGGNEQFF; CDR3nt: TGTGCCAGCAGCTTGAGGGCTAGCGGGGGCAATGAGCAGTTCTTC
v_gene: TRBV11-2; d_gene: TRBD2; abundance: once; j_gene: TRBJ2-3; CDR3aa: CASSRSGGAVDTQYF; CDR3nt: TGTGCCAGCAGCCGCAGCGGGGGGGCCGTAGATACGCAGTATTTT
v_gene: TRBV7-2; d_gene: .; abundance: .; j_gene: TRBJ2-5; CDR3aa: CASSFAGVETQYF; CDR3nt: TGTGCCAGCAGCTTTGCCGGAGTAGAGACCCAGTACTTC
v_gene: TRBV19; d_gene: .; abundance: .; j_gene: TRBJ1-5; CDR3aa: CASAWSRGNQPQHF; CDR3nt: TGTGCCAGTGCGTGGAGCCGAGGCAATCAGCCCCAGCATTTT
v_gene: TRBV3-1/TRBV3-2; d_gene: TRBD2; abundance: .; j_gene: TRBJ2-1; CDR3aa: CASSLGVPAGSQVEQFF; CDR3nt: TGTGCCAGCAGCCTAGGCGTACCAGCGGGGTCCCAGGTGGAGCAGTTCTTC
v_gene: TRBV4-1; d_gene: .; abundance: .; j_gene: TRBJ2-7; CDR3aa: CASSQEAGQSSYEQYF; CDR3nt: TGCGCCAGCAGCCAAGAGGCAGGGCAAAGCTCCTACGAGCAGTACTTC
v_gene: TRBV5-1; d_gene: TRBD1; abundance: .; j_gene: TRBJ1-6; CDR3aa: CATRPGTGDSPLHF; CDR3nt: TGCGCCACTCGACCCGGGACAGGGGATTCACCCCTCCACTTT
v_gene: TRBV3-1/TRBV3-2; d_gene: .; abundance: .; j_gene: TRBJ2-4; CDR3aa: CASSQTGLIAKNIQYF; CDR3nt: TGTGCCAGCAGCCAAACAGGGTTGATAGCCAAAAACATTCAGTACTTC
v_gene: TRBV5-6; d_gene: TRBD2; abundance: .; j_gene: TRBJ2-7; CDR3aa: CASSSTSGGPYEQYF; CDR3nt: TGTGCCAGCAGCTCTACTAGCGGGGGACCCTACGAGCAGTACTTC
v_gene: TRBV7-3; d_gene: TRBD1; abundance: .; j_gene: TRBJ1-2; CDR3aa: CASSLTGGVNYGYTF; CDR3nt: TGTGCCAGCAGCCTCACAGGGGGCGTAAACTATGGCTACACCTTC
v_gene: TRBV2; d_gene: .; abundance: .; j_gene: TRBJ1-3; CDR3aa: CASSEEVRSGNTIYF; CDR3nt: TGTGCCAGCAGTGAAGAAGTTAGATCTGGAAACACCATATATTTT
v_gene: TRBV5-1; d_gene: .; abundance: .; j_gene: TRBJ2-7; CDR3aa: CASSFDSSSYEQYF; CDR3nt: TGCGCCAGCAGCTTCGACAGTAGCTCCTACGAGCAGTACTTC
v_gene: TRBV2; d_gene: .; abundance: .; j_gene: TRBJ1-2; CDR3aa: CASKEGGLANYGYTF; CDR3nt: TGTGCCAGCAAGGAGGGGGGGCTAGCTAACTATGGCTACACCTTC
v_gene: TRBV28; d_gene: TRBD2; abundance: .; j_gene: TRBJ2-7; CDR3aa: CASSPRLAGGRLSYEQYF; CDR3nt: TGTGCCAGCAGCCCCCGACTAGCGGGGGGGCGATTATCCTACGAGCAGTACTTC
v_gene: TRBV6-5; d_gene: .; abundance: .; j_gene: TRBJ2-6; CDR3aa: CASRGSGANVLTF; CDR3nt: TGTGCCTCCCGAGGTTCTGGGGCCAACGTCCTGACTTTC
v_gene: TRBV7-9; d_gene: .; abundance: few; j_gene: TRBJ2-3; CDR3aa: CASSLRQGADTQYF; CDR3nt: TGTGCCAGCAGCTTACGACAAGGGGCAGATACGCAGTATTTT
v_gene: TRBV12-3/TRBV12-4; d_gene: .; abundance: .; j_gene: TRBJ1-1; CDR3aa: CASSSTVGTEAFF; CDR3nt: TGTGCCAGCAGTTCGACAGTGGGGACTGAAGCTTTCTTT
v_gene: TRBV19; d_gene: .; abundance: .; j_gene: TRBJ1-1; CDR3aa: CATKGDMNTEAFF; CDR3nt: TGTGCCACCAAGGGGGACATGAACACTGAAGCTTTCTTT
v_gene: TRBV30; d_gene: .; abundance: .; j_gene: TRBJ1-3; CDR3aa: CAWSVFSAGKRNTIYF; CDR3nt: TGTGCCTGGAGTGTATTTTCGGCAGGAAAGAGAAACACCATATATTTT
v_gene: TRBV5-1; d_gene: .; abundance: .; j_gene: TRBJ1-1; CDR3aa: CASSLAVTVLSMNTEAFF; CDR3nt: TGCGCCAGCAGCTTGGCCGTGACAGTTCTTTCTATGAACACTGAAGCTTTCTTT
v_gene: TRBV30; d_gene: .; abundance: once; j_gene: TRBJ2-3; CDR3aa: CAWSSGDTQYF; CDR3nt: TGTGCCTGGAGCTCCGGGGATACGCAGTATTTT
v_gene: TRBV4-1; d_gene: TRBD2; abundance: .; j_gene: TRBJ2-1; CDR3aa: CASSQDPASGDEQFF; CDR3nt: TGCGCCAGCAGCCAAGACCCTGCTAGCGGCGATGAGCAGTTCTTC
v_gene: TRBV14; d_gene: .; abundance: once; j_gene: TRBJ2-1; CDR3aa: CASSQDRTGEQFF; CDR3nt: TGTGCCAGCAGCCAAGATAGAACCGGGGAGCAGTTCTTC
v_gene: TRBV2; d_gene: TRBD2; abundance: .; j_gene: TRBJ2-5; CDR3aa: CASRFGTSGGRRRETQYF; CDR3nt: TGTGCCAGCAGGTTCGGGACTAGCGGGGGCCGCCGACGGGAGACCCAGTACTTC
v_gene: TRBV23-1; d_gene: TRBD1; abundance: .; j_gene: TRBJ1-2; CDR3aa: CASSQSPGQRYGYTF; CDR3nt: TGCGCCAGCAGTCAATCACCGGGACAGCGATATGGCTACACCTTC
v_gene: TRBV6-5; d_gene: .; abundance: .; j_gene: TRBJ1-2; CDR3aa: CASSYGGAGGGYTF; CDR3nt: TGTGCCAGCAGTTACGGGGGGGCAGGAGGCGGCTACACCTTC
v_gene: TRBV20-1; d_gene: .; abundance: .; j_gene: TRBJ2-7; CDR3aa: CSALGGYEQYF; CDR3nt: TGCAGTGCTCTAGGGGGCTACGAGCAGTACTTC
v_gene: TRBV4-1; d_gene: .; abundance: .; j_gene: TRBJ1-1; CDR3aa: CASSQDGGQGEGWSF; CDR3nt: TGCGCCAGCAGCCAAGATGGGGGACAAGGTGAGGGGTGGTCCTTT
v_gene: TRBV6-1; d_gene: .; abundance: .; j_gene: TRBJ1-5; CDR3aa: CASSEHWRQPQHF; CDR3nt: TGTGCCAGCAGTGAACACTGGAGGCAGCCCCAGCATTTT
v_gene: TRBV7-2; d_gene: .; abundance: .; j_gene: TRBJ1-2; CDR3aa: CASSLRAGADGYTF; CDR3nt: TGTGCCAGCAGCCTAAGAGCGGGGGCGGACGGCTACACCTTC
v_gene: TRBV3-1/TRBV3-2; d_gene: .; abundance: .; j_gene: TRBJ1-6; CDR3aa: CASTEGPTYNSPLHF; CDR3nt: TGTGCCAGCACGGAGGGGCCAACCTATAATTCACCCCTCCACTTT